A single sample is the source of the 25 T cell receptor beta chains below, sequenced in a study of blood T cell repertoires in COVID-19. Assay: immunoSEQ multiplex PCR; the TCRdb copy retains only in-frame clones and omits some. The sample records some 170,000 clones, almost 80% being singletons. What was sequenced was PBMCs or T cells enriched from blood (not recorded which). These receptors were taken from a woman aged 45 to 65 who had recovered from COVID-19.

In this sample, this clone turned up a few times. The chain recombines TRBV4-1 with TRBJ1-1, with D possibly matching TRBD1 (5 bases). Trimming left V 11 bases short and J 5 bases short, with 15 bases between. Germline V gene data show CDR1 as MGHRA and CDR2 as YSYEKL. The CDR3 sequence is 12 residues long. For the CDR3, the DNA is TGCGCCTCCACACGGGGGGGAACTGAAGCTTTCTTT. Protein sequence: CASTRGGTEAFF.

V is TRBV28 and J is TRBJ1-4; TRBD1 might be the D (6 bases). Per germline, CDR1 MDHEN and CDR2 SYDVKM. This CDR3 comprises 13 residues. The CDR3: CASQGFPPGKLFF. The CDR3 coding sequence is TGTGCTTCACAGGGTTTTCCGCCGGGAAAACTGTTTTTT.

This chain links TRBV5-1 with TRBJ1-1, with D unresolved. Germline CDR1 is SGHRS and CDR2 is YFSETQ. This CDR3 is built from 13 residues. V lost 6 bases and J lost 0, with 9 bases in between. The CDR3 spells CASKLDLNTEAFF. In DNA form, the CDR3 reads TGCGCCAGCAAATTGGACTTGAACACTGAAGCTTTCTTT. Full variable domain (remainder filled in from reference TRBV5-1 and TRBJ1-1): KAGVTQTPRYLIKTRGQQVTLSCSPISGHRSVSWYQQTPGQGLQFLFEYFSETQRNKGNFPGRFSGRQFSNSRSEMNVSTLELGDSALYLCASKLDLNTEAFFGQGTRLTVV.

This clone was seen a few times. The gene calls are TRBV11-2 and TRBJ2-2; no reliable D call. Trimming stripped 0 bases from V and 4 bases from J, with 6 bases between. The length of the CDR3 is 14 residues. Germline lookup yields CDR1 SGHAT and CDR2 FQNNGV. The CDR3 nucleotides read TGTGCCAGCAGCTTAGACCCTACCACCGGGGAGCTGTTTTTT. Translating it yields CASSLDPTTGELFF.

This chain links TRBV24-1 with TRBJ2-5, with a weak D call TRBD1 (6 bases). Germline V gives CDR1 KGHDR, CDR2 SFDVKD. With 2 bases removed from V and 5 bases from J, the gap between germline ends came to 23 bases. This CDR3 has 18 amino acids. The CDR3, as DNA: TGTGCCACCAGTGATTCTTTAACGGGACATTTTGATGGTGAGACCCAGTACTTC. This sequence encodes CATSDSLTGHFDGETQYF.

This clone appeared a single time. The chain carries TRBV18 and TRBJ2-7, with D perhaps TRBD1 (6 bases). This CDR3 is 13 amino acids long. With 4 bases removed from V and 3 bases from J, the gap between germline ends came to 10 bases. Germline CDR1 is KGHSH and CDR2 is LQKENI. The CDR3, as DNA: TGTGCCAGCTCACGAGAGGACAGCTACGAGCAGTACTTC. Protein sequence: CASSREDSYEQYF.

The chain links TRBV7-6 to TRBJ2-5; D gene ambiguous. The length of the CDR3 is 15 residues. Germline V lookup: CDR1 SGHVS, CDR2 FNYEAQ. Deletions cut 4 bases from V and 1 base from J, with 13 bases between. CDR3 DNA sequence: TGTGCCAGCAGCTCAGATCCGGAGACCCAAGAGACCCAGTACTTC. Translating gives CASSSDPETQETQYF.

The chain uses TRBV28 and TRBJ2-1, with a weak D call TRBD1 (6 bases). The CDR3 is 15 residues long. CDR1 MDHEN and CDR2 SYDVKM come from the germline V gene. The germline V and J ends were trimmed by 3 bases and 7 bases, with 16 bases remaining between them. Here the CDR3 DNA reads TGTGCCAGCAGTTTTAATAGGGGGAGTACGAATGAGCAGTTCTTC. Its translation is CASSFNRGSTNEQFF.

This chain uses TRBV19 with TRBJ2-5; 8 nucleotides agree with TRBD1. The V gene's germline CDR1 is LNHDA and CDR2 SQIVND (reference sequence). V was pared by 3 bases and J by 2 bases, with 8 bases of the junction left unmatched. This CDR3 has 16 residues. CDR3: CASSISGGVRQETQYF. The CDR3 DNA follows: TGTGCCAGTAGTATCTCAGGGGGCGTTCGGCAAGAGACCCAGTACTTC.

This clone was observed a single time. The CDR3 region has the DNA TGTGCCTGGAGTGTACAGGAGAACACTGAAGCTTTCTTT. Translated: CAWSVQENTEAFF. The chain recombines TRBV30 with TRBJ1-1, with D possibly matching TRBD1 (5 bases). The CDR3 runs to 13 residues. The germline V gene encodes CDR1 GTSNPN and CDR2 SVGIG (reference sequence). The V end was cut by 0 bases, the J end by 1 base, with 6 bases between.

The V gene is TRBV6-2 or TRBV6-3, the J gene TRBJ1-5, with TRBD1 as a possible D gene (5 bases). Trimming pared 2 bases from V and 4 bases from J, leaving 21 bases between. The CDR3 has 18 amino acids. Germline V lookup: CDR1 MNHEY, CDR2 SVGEGT. The CDR3 reads CASSYLTWQGGRNQPQHF. The CDR3 DNA reads TGTGCCAGCAGTTACCTAACTTGGCAGGGCGGACGAAATCAGCCCCAGCATTTT.

The chain recombines TRBV19 with TRBJ2-7, with TRBD2 matching over 9 bases. V was clipped by 5 bases and J by 5 bases; unmatched bases: 10. Germline lookup yields CDR1 LNHDA and CDR2 SQIVND (reference sequence). The CDR3 covers 15 residues. Here the CDR3 reads CASSWKGLASHEQYF. In DNA, the CDR3 is TGTGCCAGTAGTTGGAAGGGACTAGCAAGCCACGAGCAGTACTTC. Looking up the rest from reference TRBV19 and TRBJ2-7 gives the full variable domain: DGGITQSPKYLFRKEGQNVTLSCEQNLNHDAMYWYRQDPGQGLRLIYYSQIVNDFQKGDIAEGYSVSREKKESFPLTVTSAQKNPTAFYLCASSWKGLASHEQYFGPGTRLTVT.

The chain recombines TRBV6-5 with TRBJ1-1; TRBD1 matches at 8 bases. This CDR3 has 15 residues. The germline gives CDR1 MNHEY, CDR2 SVGAGI. The V gene end was trimmed by 6 bases and the J gene end by 0 bases; junction bases not matched to a gene: 6. The CDR3 region is CASRDRGLMNTEAFF. As DNA, the CDR3 is TGTGCCAGCAGAGACAGGGGTCTTATGAACACTGAAGCTTTCTTT.

This clone has only a few counts. The chain employs TRBV3-1 (or the pseudogene TRBV3-2) and TRBJ2-1, with unresolved D. CDR3 size: 13 residues. The germline V gene encodes CDR1 LGHDT and CDR2 YNNKEL (reference sequence). Trimming pared 4 bases from V and 2 bases from J, leaving 6 bases between. The CDR3 is CASSRATYNEQFF. The DNA of the CDR3 is TGTGCCAGCAGCCGGGCCACCTACAATGAGCAGTTCTTC.

Regarding this clone: Sequence at one end of the junction differs from germline and may be a read error. The gene calls are TRBV7-2 and TRBJ2-1; D call uncertain. Germline V gives CDR1 SGHTA, CDR2 FQGNSA. The length of the CDR3 is 17 residues. The CDR3 DNA is TGTGCCGGCAGCTTAGGTCCGAGGCCGTGGTCCTACAATGAGCAGTTCTTC. This gives the protein CAGSLGPRPWSYNEQFF.

The rearrangement uses TRBV27 and TRBJ2-1; 10 bases align to TRBD2. Germline trimming cut 1 base from V and 7 bases from J; bases unmatched to any gene: 7. The germline gives CDR1 MNHEY, CDR2 SMNVEV (reference sequence). The CDR3 consists of 16 residues. The CDR3 reads CASSLYPGLAHNEQFF. The CDR3 nucleotides are TGTGCCAGCAGTTTATACCCGGGACTAGCGCATAATGAGCAGTTCTTC.

The gene calls are TRBV7-9 and TRBJ1-3; 7 nucleotides agree with TRBD1. Germline CDR1 reads SEHNR; CDR2 reads FQNEAQ (reference sequence). CDR3 size: 14 residues. With V trimmed by 5 bases and J by 4 bases, 5 bases remained unmatched. Here the CDR3 DNA reads TGTGCCAGCAGCCCACAGGGGAACGGAAACACCATATATTTT. It specifies CASSPQGNGNTIYF.

The chain has TRBV24-1 and TRBJ2-3; tentative D call: TRBD1 (6 bases). CDR1 KGHDR and CDR2 SFDVKD come from the germline V gene. The V and J ends lost 5 bases and 0 bases respectively, with 8 bases between them. The CDR3 is made up of 14 amino acids. The CDR3 is CATSGTASTDTQYF. The CDR3 DNA reads as TGTGCCACCAGTGGGACAGCAAGCACAGATACGCAGTATTTT.

The chain is built from TRBV5-4 and TRBJ2-7; 8 bases map to TRBD2. Germline CDR1 SGHNT, CDR2 YYREEE (reference sequence). This CDR3 comprises 14 residues. Trimming removed 3 bases from V and 7 bases from J; junction bases left unmatched: 9. The CDR3 protein is CASSSEDIAGEQYF. The CDR3 coding sequence is TGTGCCAGCAGCTCGGAAGACATAGCGGGAGAGCAGTACTTC.

The chain is built from TRBV29-1 and TRBJ1-4; weak D call: TRBD1 (5 bases). V lost 4 bases, J lost 3 bases, and 12 bases lay in between. Germline V lookup: CDR1 SQVTM, CDR2 ANQGSEA. This CDR3 has 14 amino acids. CDR3 region: CSVVMGGSNEKLFF. The CDR3 region has the DNA TGCAGCGTTGTGATGGGGGGATCTAATGAAAAACTGTTTTTT. The full variable domain, with the rest looked up from reference TRBV29-1 and TRBJ1-4, is SAVISQKPSRDICQRGTSLTIQCQVDSQVTMMFWYRQQPGQSLTLIATANQGSEATYESGFVIDKFPISRPNLTFSTLTVSNMSPEDSSIYLCSVVMGGSNEKLFFGSGTQLSVL.

Written as DNA, the CDR3 is TGTGCCAGCGAGGGGGTCGGGACCGGGGAGCTGTTTTTT. This translates into CASEGVGTGELFF. V and J are TRBV12-3 or TRBV12-4 and TRBJ2-2, with TRBD1 as a possible D gene (6 bases). Trimming removed 8 bases at V and 5 bases at J, with 12 bases between. CDR3 length: 13 amino acids.

This rearrangement joins TRBV18 to TRBJ2-1; D is uncertain. The CDR3 loop spans 11 amino acids. The ends were cut back, 6 bases at V and 8 bases at J, with 8 bases in the middle. CDR1 and CDR2 from the germline V gene are KGHSH and LQKENI. This CDR3 reads CASSARDEQFF. In nucleotides, the CDR3 is TGTGCCAGCTCGGCCCGGGATGAGCAGTTCTTC.

The gene calls are TRBV14 and TRBJ1-2; TRBD1 agrees at 7 bases. The germline V gene has CDR1 SGHDN and CDR2 FVKESK. J lost 14 bases, V lost 2 bases, and 17 bases had no gene match. The CDR3 spans 15 residues. In nucleotides, the CDR3 is TGTGCCAGCAGCCAACTGAGGGAGACAGGGACTTTGAGGACCTTC. This encodes CASSQLRETGTLRTF.

This clone was counted once. The chain uses TRBV5-1 and TRBJ2-3, with 12 nucleotides matching TRBD2. The CDR3 length is 19 residues. Trimming at V came to 5 bases and at J to 1 base, leaving 14 bases not matched to a gene. Looked up from germline, CDR1 is SGHRS and CDR2 is YFSETQ. The DNA for the CDR3 is TGCGCCAGCAGTCCCCGGCTAGCGGGAGGGGGTCGCGGCACAGATACGCAGTATTTT. Amino acid sequence: CASSPRLAGGGRGTDTQYF.

This clone was picked up one time. The chain recombines TRBV7-2 with TRBJ2-1; D remains unclear. Germline V gives CDR1 SGHTA, CDR2 FQGNSA. Trimming stripped 2 bases from V and 8 bases from J, with 7 bases between. The CDR3 is 12 amino acids. The CDR3 DNA reads TGTGCCAGCAGCTTAATCCGGGATGAGCAGTTCTTC. It encodes CASSLIRDEQFF.